This T cell receptor (beta chain) emerged from a study of OX40 agonist ivuxolimab in advanced cancers. The repertoire was sequenced with immunoSEQ multiplex PCR; TCRdb's copy has only in-frame clones and lacks some. The sample contains tens of thousands of clones, about four fifths of which appear only once. CDR1 MNHEY and CDR2 SMNVEV come from the germline V gene (reference sequence). Between the trimmed V and J ends, which lost 3 bases and 0 bases, there was a span of 12 bases. CDR3 size: 15 residues. The chain combines TRBV27 with TRBJ2-7; TRBD2 might be the D (6 bases). The input for sequencing was CD4+ or CD8+ T cells sorted from blood, taken in a trial of the OX40 agonist ivuxolimab. This receptor was taken from an adult with an advanced solid tumor such as melanoma, head and neck, liver or kidney cancer. CDR3 protein: CASSFQSSGSYEQYF. Written as DNA, the CDR3 is TGTGCCAGCAGTTTCCAAAGTAGCGGCTCCTACGAGCAGTACTTC.